The subject of this entry is one TCR beta chain. Its antigen remains unidentified. Clones were sequenced by immunoSEQ multiplex PCR, and TCRdb holds only the in-frame ones, with some missing. The sample has more than 90,000 clones; about 92% are singletons. After removal of 9 bases from V and 2 bases from J, the junction contained 1 base not matched to a gene. CDR3 length: 13 residues. Per germline, CDR1 MRHNA and CDR2 SNTAGT. The sample originates from a study of graft-versus-host responses after intestinal transplantation. Study as a whole: Uniformly, recipients were administered anti-thymocyte globulin induction with subsequent tacrolimus and steroids for around 3 years.

Broader study findings: Within the allografts of patients who had graft-donor T cell macrochimerism, graft-versus-host to host-versus-graft clonal ratios were high.

The sample consisted of unstimulated CD4+ T cells sorted from spleen or lymph node cells, taken before transplant. The source is a human donor who was the organ donor for an intestinal transplant. The V gene is TRBV6-4, the J gene TRBJ2-7, with TRBD2 matching over 13 bases. CDR3 sequence: CARGLAGAYEQYF. For the CDR3, the DNA is TGTGCCAGAGGACTAGCGGGAGCCTACGAGCAGTACTTC.